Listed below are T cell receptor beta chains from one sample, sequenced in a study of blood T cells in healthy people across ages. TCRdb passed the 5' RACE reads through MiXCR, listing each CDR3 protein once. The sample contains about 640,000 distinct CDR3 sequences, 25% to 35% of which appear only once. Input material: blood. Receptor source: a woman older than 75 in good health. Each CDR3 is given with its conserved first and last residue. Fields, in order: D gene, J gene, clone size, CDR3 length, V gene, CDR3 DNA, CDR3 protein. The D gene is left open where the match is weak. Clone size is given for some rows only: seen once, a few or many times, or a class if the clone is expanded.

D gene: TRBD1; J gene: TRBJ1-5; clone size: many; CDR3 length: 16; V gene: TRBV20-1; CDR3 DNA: TGCAGTGCCTACGCCCCAGGGGGCATGGGCAATCAGCCCCAGCATTTT; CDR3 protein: CSAYAPGGMGNQPQHF
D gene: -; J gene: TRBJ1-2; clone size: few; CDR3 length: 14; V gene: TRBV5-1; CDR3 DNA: TGCGCCAGCAGCCCCAGGGTCGCAAGCGGTGGCTACACCTTC; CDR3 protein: CASSPRVASGGYTF
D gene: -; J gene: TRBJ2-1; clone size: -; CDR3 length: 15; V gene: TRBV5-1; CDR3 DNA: TGCGCCAGCAGCTTGGGGGGGACCCTCCCAGATGAGCAGTTCTTC; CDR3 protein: CASSLGGTLPDEQFF
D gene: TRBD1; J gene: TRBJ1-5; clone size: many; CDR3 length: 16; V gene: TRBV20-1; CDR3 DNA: TGCAGTGCTAACCGGGGGGGACAGGGGGCCCATCAGCCCCAGCATTTT; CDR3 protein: CSANRGGQGAHQPQHF
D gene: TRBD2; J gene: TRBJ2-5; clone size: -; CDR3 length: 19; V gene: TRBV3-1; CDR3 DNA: TGTGCCGGCAGCCAAGATCAGAGAGCGGGGGGGCCTCCTTCCTACGAGCAGTGCTTC; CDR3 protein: CAGSQDQRAGGPPSYEQCF
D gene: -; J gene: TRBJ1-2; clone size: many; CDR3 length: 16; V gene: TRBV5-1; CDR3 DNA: TGCGCCAGCAGCTTGGCCGTGGGGGGCCGAGGCTATGGCTACACCTTC; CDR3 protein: CASSLAVGGRGYGYTF
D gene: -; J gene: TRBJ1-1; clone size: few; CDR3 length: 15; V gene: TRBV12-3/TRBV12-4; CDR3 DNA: TGTGCCAGCAGTTTTTTTATCAGCCGGCGCACTGAAGCTTTCTTT; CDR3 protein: CASSFFISRRTEAFF
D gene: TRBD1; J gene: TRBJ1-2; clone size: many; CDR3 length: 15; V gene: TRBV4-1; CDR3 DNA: TGCGCCAGCAGCCAAGGGGAGGGGGCGGACTATGGCTACACCTTC; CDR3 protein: CASSQGEGADYGYTF
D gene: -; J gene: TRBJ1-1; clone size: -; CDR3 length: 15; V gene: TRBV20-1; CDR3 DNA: TGCAGTGCTCCTAAGACTCCGACGAGGAACACTGAAGCTTTCTTT; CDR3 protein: CSAPKTPTRNTEAFF
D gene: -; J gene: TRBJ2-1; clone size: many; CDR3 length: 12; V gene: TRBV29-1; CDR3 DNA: TGCAGCGTTTCGACTAGTCCCAGTGAGCAGTTCTTC; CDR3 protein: CSVSTSPSEQFF
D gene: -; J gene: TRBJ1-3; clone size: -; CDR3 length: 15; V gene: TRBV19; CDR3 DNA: TGTGCCAGTAGTCGGACGGAACGCTCTGGAAACACCATATATTTT; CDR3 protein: CASSRTERSGNTIYF
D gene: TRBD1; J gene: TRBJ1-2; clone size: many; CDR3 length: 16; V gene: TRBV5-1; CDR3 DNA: TGCGCCAGCAGCTTGGATTCTCAGGGGGTCGACTATGGCTACACCTTC; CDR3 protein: CASSLDSQGVDYGYTF
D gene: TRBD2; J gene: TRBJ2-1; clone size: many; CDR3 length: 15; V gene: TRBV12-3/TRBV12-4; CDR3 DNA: TGTGCCAGCAGCCAAACTAGCGGTTCGCACAATGAGCAGTTCTTC; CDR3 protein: CASSQTSGSHNEQFF
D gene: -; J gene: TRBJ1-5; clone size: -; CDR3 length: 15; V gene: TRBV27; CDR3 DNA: TGTGCCAGCAGTTCACAGGGCCGGCCCATTCAGCCCCAGCATTTT; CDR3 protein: CASSSQGRPIQPQHF
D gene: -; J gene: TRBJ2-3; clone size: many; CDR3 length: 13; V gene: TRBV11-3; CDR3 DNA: TGTGCCAGCAGCTTAGTCCGGGCAGATACGCAGTATTTT; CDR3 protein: CASSLVRADTQYF
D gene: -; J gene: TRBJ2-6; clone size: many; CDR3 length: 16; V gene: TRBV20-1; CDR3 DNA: TGCAGTGCTAGGGGTCCGATCGGGTCTGGGGCCAACGTCCTGACTTTC; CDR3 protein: CSARGPIGSGANVLTF
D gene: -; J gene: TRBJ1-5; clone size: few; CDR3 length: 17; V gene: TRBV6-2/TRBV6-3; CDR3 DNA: TGTGCCAGCAGCTTATCCCCTCTCGGACGGATCAATCAGCCCCAGCATTTT; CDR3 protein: CASSLSPLGRINQPQHF
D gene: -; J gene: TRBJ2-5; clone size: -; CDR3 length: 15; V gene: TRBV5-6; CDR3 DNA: TGTGCCAGCAGCTTGGTTTTGGGGAGCCAAGAGACCCAGTACTTC; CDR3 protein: CASSLVLGSQETQYF
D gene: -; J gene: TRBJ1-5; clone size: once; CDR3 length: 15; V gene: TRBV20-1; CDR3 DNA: TGCAGTGCTGGAAGGGACAACCCGATCCAACAGCCCCAGCATTTT; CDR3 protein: CSAGRDNPIQQPQHF
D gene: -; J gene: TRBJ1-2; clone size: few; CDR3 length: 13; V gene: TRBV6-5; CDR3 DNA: TGTGCCAGCAGTTACGAAGGGAGGTATGGCTACACCTTC; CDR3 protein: CASSYEGRYGYTF
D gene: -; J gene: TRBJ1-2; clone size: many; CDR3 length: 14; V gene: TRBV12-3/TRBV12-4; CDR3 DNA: TGTGCCAGCAGCCCCACCGACCGTCGTAATCGCTACACCTTC; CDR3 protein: CASSPTDRRNRYTF
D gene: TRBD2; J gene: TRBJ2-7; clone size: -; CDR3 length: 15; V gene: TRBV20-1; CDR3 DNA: TGCAGTGCTAGAAAAGCGGGAGCTCTTCGCGACGAGCAGTACTTC; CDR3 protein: CSARKAGALRDEQYF
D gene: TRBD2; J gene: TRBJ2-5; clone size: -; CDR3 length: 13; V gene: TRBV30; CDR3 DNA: TGTGCCGCAACTAGCGGGGGGTCCGGGGAGCAGTACTTC; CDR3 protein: CAATSGGSGEQYF
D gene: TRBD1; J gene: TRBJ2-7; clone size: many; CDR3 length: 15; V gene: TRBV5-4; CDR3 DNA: TGTGCCAGCAGCGTGGACAGGGTCCGTGAGGGCGAGCAGTACTTC; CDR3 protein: CASSVDRVREGEQYF
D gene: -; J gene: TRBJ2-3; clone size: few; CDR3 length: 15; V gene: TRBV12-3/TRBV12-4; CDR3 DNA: TGTGCCAGCAGTTTAGGGGGGGTAGGCACAGATGCGCAGTATTTT; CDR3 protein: CASSLGGVGTDAQYF
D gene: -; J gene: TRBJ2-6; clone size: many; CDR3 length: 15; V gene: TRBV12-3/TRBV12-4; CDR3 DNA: TGTGCCAGCAGTTTAAGGACTCCCCTGACCAACGTCCTGACTTTC; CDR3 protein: CASSLRTPLTNVLTF
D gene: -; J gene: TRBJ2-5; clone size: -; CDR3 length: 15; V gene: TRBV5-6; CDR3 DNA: TGTGCCAGCAGCTTCCTCAGCGGGCCTGACAATGAGCAGTACTTC; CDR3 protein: CASSFLSGPDNEQYF
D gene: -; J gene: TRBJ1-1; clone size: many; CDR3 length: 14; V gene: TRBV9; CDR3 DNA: TGTGCCAGCAGCCCAGCCGGCGCCTACACTGAAGCTTTCTTT; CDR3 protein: CASSPAGAYTEAFF
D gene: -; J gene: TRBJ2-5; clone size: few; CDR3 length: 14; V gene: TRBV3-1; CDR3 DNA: TGTGCCAGCAGCCAACTGGGGGCTAGGGAGACCCAGTACTTC; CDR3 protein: CASSQLGARETQYF
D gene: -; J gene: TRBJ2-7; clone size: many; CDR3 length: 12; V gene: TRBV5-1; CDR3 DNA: TGCGCCAGCAGCACCGACGGGGGCGAGCAGTACTTC; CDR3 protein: CASSTDGGEQYF
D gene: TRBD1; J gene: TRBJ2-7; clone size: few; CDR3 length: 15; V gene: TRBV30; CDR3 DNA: TGTGCCTGGGAACTCGGACAGGGGAGGTCCTACGAGCAGTACTTC; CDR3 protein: CAWELGQGRSYEQYF
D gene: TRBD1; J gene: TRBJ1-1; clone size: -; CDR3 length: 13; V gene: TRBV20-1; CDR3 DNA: TGCAGTGCTATTCGGGGGACAGGGTCTGAAGCTTTCTTT; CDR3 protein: CSAIRGTGSEAFF
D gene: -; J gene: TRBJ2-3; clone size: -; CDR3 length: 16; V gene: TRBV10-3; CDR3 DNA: TGTGCCATCAGCCCCGGGACGGCCCCTAGCACAGATACGCAGTATTTT; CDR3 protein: CAISPGTAPSTDTQYF
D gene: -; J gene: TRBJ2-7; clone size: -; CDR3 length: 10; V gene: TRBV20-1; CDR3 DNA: TGCAGTGCTAGAAGAGGGTCCCAGTACTTC; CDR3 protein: CSARRGSQYF
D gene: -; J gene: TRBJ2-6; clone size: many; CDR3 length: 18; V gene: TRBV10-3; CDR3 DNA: TGTGCCATCAGTGGCTTAGGAGAAGGGGCAATTGGGGCCAACGTCCTGACTTTC; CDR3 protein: CAISGLGEGAIGANVLTF
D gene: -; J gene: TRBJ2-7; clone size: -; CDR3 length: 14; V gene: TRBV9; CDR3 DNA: TGTGCCAGCAGCGACAACCGCCAAACCTACGAGCAGTACTTC; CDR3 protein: CASSDNRQTYEQYF
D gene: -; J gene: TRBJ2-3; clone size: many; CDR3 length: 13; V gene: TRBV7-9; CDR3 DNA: TGTGCCAGCAGTCGGCTGGCTACAGATACGCAGTATTTT; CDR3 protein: CASSRLATDTQYF
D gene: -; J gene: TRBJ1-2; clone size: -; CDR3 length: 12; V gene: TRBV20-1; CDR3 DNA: TGCAGTGTCAAGGATTCTAACTATGGCTACACCTTC; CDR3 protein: CSVKDSNYGYTF
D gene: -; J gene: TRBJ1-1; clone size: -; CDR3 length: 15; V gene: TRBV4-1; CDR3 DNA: TGCGCCAGCAGCCAGCAGGTAGCGGAGAACACTGAAGCTTTCTTT; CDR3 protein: CASSQQVAENTEAFF
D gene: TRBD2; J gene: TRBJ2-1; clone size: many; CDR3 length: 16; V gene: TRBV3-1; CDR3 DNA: TGTGCCAGCAGCCAATATAGCGGGGGTGTATACAATGAGCAGTTCTTC; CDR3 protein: CASSQYSGGVYNEQFF
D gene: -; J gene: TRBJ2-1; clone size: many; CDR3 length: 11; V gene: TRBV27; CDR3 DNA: TGTGCCAGCAGTACGTCTGGTGAGCAGTTCTTC; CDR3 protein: CASSTSGEQFF
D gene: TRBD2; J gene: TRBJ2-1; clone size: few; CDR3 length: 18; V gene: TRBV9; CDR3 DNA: TGTGCCAGCAGCGTAGCCTTCTCTAGCGGGGGGGCCTACAATGAGCAGTTCTTC; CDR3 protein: CASSVAFSSGGAYNEQFF
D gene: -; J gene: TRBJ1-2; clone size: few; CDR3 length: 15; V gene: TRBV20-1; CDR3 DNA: TGCAGTGCGACCGACAGTGGAAGCGGGATCTATGGCTACACCTTC; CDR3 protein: CSATDSGSGIYGYTF
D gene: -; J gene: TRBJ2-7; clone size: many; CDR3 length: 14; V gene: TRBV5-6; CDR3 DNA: TGTGCCAGCAGCGCTCGGGGCCCAACGTACGAGCAGTACTTC; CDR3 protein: CASSARGPTYEQYF
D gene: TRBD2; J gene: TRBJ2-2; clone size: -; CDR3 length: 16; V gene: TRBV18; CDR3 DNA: TGTGCCAGCTCACCACCAGCGGGGGCGAACACCGGGGAGCTGTTTTTT; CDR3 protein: CASSPPAGANTGELFF